These 18 T cell receptor beta chains were sequenced from one sample in a study of cytomegalovirus exposure and HLA in healthy donors. Use of 60 Vbeta and 13 Jbeta primers characterized the PCR. Method: immunoSEQ multiplex PCR; TCRdb's copy keeps in-frame clones and lacks some. The sample records 60,000 to 75,000 clones, about 73% being singletons. The source material was PBMCs. These receptors came from a woman aged 55-70 years in good health and CMV-seropositive.

The DNA for the CDR3 is TGTGCCTGGAGAACAAACCCGAATGAGCAGTTCTTC. This codes for CAWRTNPNEQFF. The rearrangement joins TRBV30 to TRBJ2-1; D is ambiguous. Germline loops: CDR1 GTSNPN, CDR2 SVGIG (reference sequence). This CDR3 contains 12 residues. Trimming took 3 bases from V and 7 from J, leaving 10 bases between them.

This clone has only a few counts. This chain links TRBV19 with TRBJ2-3; 11 nucleotides line up with TRBD2. Germline CDR1 LNHDA, CDR2 SQIVND (reference sequence). The V gene end was trimmed by 6 bases and the J gene end by 4 bases; junction bases not matched to a gene: 9. The CDR3 is 16 residues long. The CDR3 here is CASSGSGRAGADTQYF. The DNA of the CDR3 is TGTGCCAGTAGCGGTAGCGGGAGGGCCGGGGCAGATACGCAGTATTTT.

The chain is built from TRBV30 and TRBJ1-1; a weak D match, TRBD1 (6 bases). The CDR3 extends over 15 amino acids. Trimming pared 2 bases from V and 4 bases from J, leaving 17 bases between. The germline gives CDR1 GTSNPN, CDR2 SVGIG (reference sequence). In nucleotides, the CDR3 is TGTGCCTGGAGTTGGGCGGGGGCGCGAGGCACTGAAGCTTTCTTT. Residues: CAWSWAGARGTEAFF.

The chain has TRBV29-1 and TRBJ2-7; tentative D call: TRBD2 (5 bases). The CDR3 is 13 residues long. The V gene lost 7 bases and the J gene lost 7 bases, with 20 bases spanning the gap. CDR1 and CDR2 from the germline V gene are SQVTM and ANQGSEA. CDR3: CSAESSGGREQYF. CDR3 nucleotide sequence: TGCAGCGCGGAGTCTAGTGGCGGGCGGGAGCAGTACTTC.

The V and J genes are TRBV30 and TRBJ2-5; possibly TRBD1 for D (5 bases). This CDR3 comprises 13 residues. V was cut by 3 bases and J by 4 bases, with 12 bases left in between. CDR1 GTSNPN and CDR2 SVGIG come from the germline V gene (reference sequence). CDR3 DNA: TGTGCCTGGAGCACAGGTTTTGCAGAGACCCAGTACTTC. Its translation: CAWSTGFAETQYF.

The chain carries TRBV19 and TRBJ2-1, with TRBD2 matching 7 bases. V lost 5 bases, J lost 7 bases, and 23 bases stayed unmatched. This CDR3 comprises 19 residues. From germline, CDR1 is LNHDA and CDR2 SQIVND (reference sequence). The CDR3 here is CASSVAHSGQMGLRNEQFF. CDR3 nucleotide sequence: TGTGCCAGTAGTGTAGCCCATAGCGGACAAATGGGACTACGAAATGAGCAGTTCTTC. Looking up the rest from reference TRBV19 and TRBJ2-1 gives the full variable domain: DGGITQSPKYLFRKEGQNVTLSCEQNLNHDAMYWYRQDPGQGLRLIYYSQIVNDFQKGDIAEGYSVSREKKESFPLTVTSAQKNPTAFYLCASSVAHSGQMGLRNEQFFGPGTRLTVL.

The V call is TRBV10-3, the J call TRBJ1-1; D perhaps matches TRBD1 (5 bases). The V end was cut by 4 bases, the J end by 1 base, with 10 bases between. The CDR3 runs 14 residues. CDR1 and CDR2 (germline): ENHRY, SYGVKD. CDR3: CAISGRGPNTEAFF. The CDR3 DNA reads as TGTGCCATCAGTGGGAGGGGCCCGAACACTGAAGCTTTCTTT.

This clone was seen a few times. The chain recombines TRBV5-1 with TRBJ1-1; 8 bases map to TRBD1. Germline values: CDR1 SGHRS, CDR2 YFSETQ. V gave up 4 bases and J gave up 6 bases; unmatched junction bases: 8. This CDR3 contains 14 residues. CDR3 in amino acids: CASSRTGYGAEAFF. CDR3 bases: TGCGCCAGCAGCCGGACAGGGTATGGCGCTGAAGCTTTCTTT.

The rearrangement uses TRBV9 and TRBJ2-1, with 10 bases identical to TRBD2. V gave up 6 bases and J gave up 2 bases; unmatched junction bases: 11. Germline V gene data show CDR1 as SGDLS and CDR2 as YYNGEE. This CDR3 is built from 17 residues. The CDR3 DNA is TGTGCCAGCACCCTACTAGCGGGGAGTCCCCCCTACAATGAGCAGTTCTTC. Protein sequence: CASTLLAGSPPYNEQFF.

In this sample, this clone turned up a few times. This chain's CDR3 is CASSRGQGGRQPQHF. DNA of the CDR3: TGTGCCAGCAGTAGGGGACAGGGCGGGAGACAGCCCCAGCATTTT. This chain uses TRBV6-6 with TRBJ1-5, with 9 bases aligning to TRBD1. With V trimmed by 5 bases and J by 7 bases, 9 bases remained unmatched. Germline CDR1 MNHNY, CDR2 SVGAGI (reference sequence). The CDR3 covers 15 residues.

The CDR3 region is CASGLDRVNEKLFF. The CDR3 nucleotides read TGTGCTAGTGGCCTGGACAGGGTTAATGAAAAACTGTTTTTT. The chain employs TRBV12-5 and TRBJ1-4; 8 bases map to TRBD1. Trimming removed 6 bases from V and 4 bases from J; junction bases left unmatched: 4. In germline, CDR1 is LGHNT, CDR2 FRNRAP. There are 14 residues in the CDR3.

The CDR3 coding sequence is TGTGCCAGCACGGGGGAGAACACTGAAGCTTTCTTT. Its protein product is CASTGENTEAFF. This chain connects TRBV2 to TRBJ1-1; D possibly corresponds to TRBD1 (5 bases). Trimming took off 7 bases at V and 1 base at J, with 7 bases between the two ends. From germline, CDR1 is SNHLY and CDR2 FYNNEI. This CDR3 spans 12 amino acids.

V gene TRBV7-2 combines with J gene TRBJ2-7; perhaps TRBD2 as D (5 bases). The CDR3 contains 12 residues. The germline gives CDR1 SGHTA, CDR2 FQGNSA. V dropped 2 bases and J dropped 4 bases, with 6 bases sitting between them. CDR3 region: CASSLSGYEQYF. The CDR3 DNA sequence: TGTGCCAGCAGCTTATCGGGGTACGAGCAGTACTTC.

With respect to this clone: The CDR3 does not end in the conserved phenylalanine or tryptophan, so this is likely a read error. The gene calls are TRBV9 and TRBJ2-2, with D perhaps TRBD2 (5 bases). The CDR3 extends over 13 amino acids. CDR1 and CDR2 from the germline V gene are SGDLS and YYNGEE. V dropped 4 bases and J dropped 6 bases, with 10 bases sitting between them. The CDR3 nucleotides read TGTGCCAGCAGCCCCCGAGGGCCCGGGGAGCTGTTTGTT. This sequence encodes CASSPRGPGELFV.

The chain has TRBV14 and TRBJ2-5, with no clear D. With 1 base removed from V and 7 bases from J, the gap between germline ends came to 13 bases. The CDR3 is 14 residues long. The germline CDR1 and CDR2 sequences are SGHDN and FVKESK. The CDR3 protein is CASSQAPERRTQYF. Here the CDR3 DNA reads TGTGCCAGCAGCCAAGCCCCGGAGAGGCGGACCCAGTACTTC.

The chain is built from TRBV15 and TRBJ1-5, with 9 bases that match TRBD1. Germline CDR1 reads LNHNV; CDR2 reads YYDKDF (reference sequence). J gave up 2 bases and V 0 bases, and 2 bases lay outside the gene matches. This CDR3 has 16 amino acids. The CDR3 loop is CATSRERTGGNQPQHF. The CDR3 coding sequence is TGTGCCACCAGCAGAGAAAGGACAGGGGGCAATCAGCCCCAGCATTTT.

This clone came up once. The genes are TRBV7-3 and TRBJ1-1; the D gene is possibly TRBD1 (5 bases). Between the trimmed V and J ends, which lost 5 bases and 5 bases, there was a span of 15 bases. Germline V CDR1 and CDR2: SGHTA, FQGTGA. This CDR3 comprises 14 residues. The CDR3 sequence: CASSKTGGMTEAFF. The DNA of the CDR3 is TGTGCCAGCAGCAAAACGGGGGGAATGACTGAAGCTTTCTTT.

The V gene is TRBV5-1, the J gene TRBJ2-1; 7 bases fit TRBD2. Trimming cost V 0 bases and J 0 bases; bases outside gene matches: 3. Germline loops: CDR1 SGHRS, CDR2 YFSETQ. CDR3 size: 16 residues. The CDR3, as DNA: TGCGCCAGCAGCTTGGTAGGCGGGAGCTCCTACAATGAGCAGTTCTTC. Translating it yields CASSLVGGSSYNEQFF.